A selection of T cell receptor beta chains follows, all from one sample in a study of blood T cell repertoires in COVID-19. Produced via immunoSEQ multiplex PCR; TCRdb's table is partial and in-frame only. Among some 42,000 clones listed, roughly nine tenths were seen once. The sample comprised peripheral blood. The source is a human donor in a cohort sampled during active COVID-19. The CDR3 runs from the conserved cysteine through the conserved F or W. D genes are given only for firm matches. A row's size may be missing; if present it is once, few, many or a size class.

>-|TRBV27|TRBJ1-1|once
CASSLTGNSNTEAFF
TGTGCCAGCAGTTTAACGGGTAATTCGAACACTGAAGCTTTCTTT
>-|TRBV18|TRBJ2-7|-
CASSLHEIGQAYEQYF
TGTGCCAGCTCACTACACGAGATCGGCCAGGCCTACGAGCAGTACTTC
>TRBD1|TRBV19|TRBJ1-2|-
CASRTGGGYRDGYTF
TGTGCCAGTAGAACAGGGGGCGGATATAGAGATGGCTACACCTTC
>TRBD1|TRBV11-2|TRBJ2-5|-
CASSLLSGTGGGRETQYF
TGTGCCAGCAGCTTACTGTCAGGGACAGGGGGCGGGAGGGAGACCCAGTACTTC
>TRBD1|TRBV3-1/TRBV3-2|TRBJ1-1|-
CASSLTKTGAAFF
TGTGCCAGCAGCTTAACAAAGACAGGGGCAGCTTTCTTT
>-|TRBV19|TRBJ2-7|-
CASSRSGSPYEQYF
TGTGCCAGTAGCCGCTCCGGGAGCCCCTACGAGCAGTACTTC
>-|TRBV29-1|TRBJ1-1|-
CSVSRGIGEAFF
TGCAGCGTCTCTCGGGGGATTGGTGAAGCTTTCTTT
>-|TRBV10-2|TRBJ2-7|once
CASSEQGGEQYF
TGCGCCAGCAGTGAGCAGGGAGGCGAGCAGTACTTC
>-|TRBV3-1/TRBV3-2|TRBJ1-1|-
CASSQDELIDTEAFF
TGTGCCAGCAGCCAAGATGAACTAATTGACACTGAAGCTTTCTTT
>TRBD2|TRBV7-2|TRBJ2-7|-
CASSSRLAGDPYEQYF
TGTGCCAGCAGCTCCCGACTAGCGGGGGACCCCTACGAGCAGTACTTC
>-|TRBV18|TRBJ2-7|-
CASSPPPGASYEQYF
TGTGCCAGCTCACCACCGCCAGGGGCATCCTACGAGCAGTACTTC
>TRBD1|TRBV2|TRBJ2-7|-
CASRADRGPYEQYF
TGTGCCAGCAGGGCCGACAGGGGCCCCTACGAGCAGTACTTC
>-|TRBV12-3/TRBV12-4|TRBJ1-1|-
CASRHRAATEAFF
TGTGCCAGCAGGCACAGGGCGGCCACTGAAGCTTTCTTT
>-|TRBV19|TRBJ1-1|-
CASSIGGRTIVAFF
TGTGCCAGTAGTATAGGGGGGCGCACAATAGTAGCTTTCTTT
>TRBD1|TRBV27|TRBJ2-7|once
CASSLVPGTGEQYF
TGTGCCAGCAGTTTAGTCCCAGGGACAGGGGAGCAGTACTTC
>TRBD1|TRBV6-5|TRBJ2-7|-
CASSSNPPGQGYEQYF
TGTGCCAGCAGTTCAAATCCTCCGGGACAGGGTTACGAGCAGTACTTC
>TRBD2|TRBV11-3|TRBJ2-7|-
CASSPSGGATREQYF
TGTGCCAGCAGCCCAAGCGGGGGGGCAACTCGCGAGCAGTACTTC
>-|TRBV4-1|TRBJ2-7|-
CASSQTFARAGGYEQYF
TGCGCCAGCAGCCAAACATTTGCGCGTGCAGGGGGGTACGAGCAGTACTTC
>-|TRBV13|TRBJ2-3|-
CASSFFGWDSDTDTQYF
TGTGCCAGCAGCTTTTTTGGGTGGGACTCCGACACAGATACGCAGTATTTT
>-|TRBV4-3|TRBJ1-2|-
CASSQDRGGTYGYTF
TGCGCCAGCAGCCAAGACAGAGGAGGGACCTATGGCTACACCTTC
>-|TRBV5-1|TRBJ1-2|-
CASSTDRIYGYTF
TGCGCCAGCAGTACGGACAGAATCTATGGCTACACCTTC
>TRBD2|TRBV19|TRBJ2-1|-
CASSILPGRAYNEQFF
TGTGCCAGTAGTATTCTCCCCGGGAGGGCCTACAATGAGCAGTTCTTC
>-|TRBV6-6|TRBJ1-1|-
CASSYSTTSNTEAFF
TGTGCCAGCAGTTACTCGACAACTAGCAACACTGAAGCTTTCTTT
>TRBD1|TRBV6-5|TRBJ2-7|once
CASSIRDRPSYEQYF
TGTGCCAGCAGTATCCGGGACAGGCCCTCCTACGAGCAGTACTTC
>-|TRBV25-1|TRBJ2-7|-
CASRYGYEQYF
TGTGCCAGCAGGTACGGCTACGAGCAGTACTTC
>TRBD1|TRBV25-1|TRBJ1-2|-
CASSATDRGYYGYTF
TGTGCCAGCAGTGCTACCGACAGGGGCTACTATGGCTACACCTTC
>-|TRBV5-1|TRBJ1-2|-
CASSLNQGFNYGYTF
TGCGCCAGCAGCTTAAACCAGGGTTTTAACTATGGCTACACCTTC
>TRBD1|TRBV6-5|TRBJ1-1|once
CASSKDRVATEAFF
TGTGCCAGCAGTAAGGACAGGGTCGCCACTGAAGCTTTCTTT
>TRBD1|TRBV27|TRBJ2-7|-
CASSYGTGSSEQYF
TGTGCCAGCAGTTACGGGACAGGGTCGTCCGAGCAGTACTTC
>TRBD1|TRBV6-5|TRBJ2-7|-
CASSYLRQGIYEQYF
TGTGCCAGCAGTTACCTGCGACAGGGCATCTACGAGCAGTACTTC
>-|TRBV19|TRBJ1-3|-
CASSRGPGGSGNTIYF
TGTGCCAGTAGTAGAGGTCCGGGAGGCTCTGGAAACACCATATATTTT
>TRBD1|TRBV19|TRBJ1-2|-
CASSMWTGGSGYTF
TGTGCCAGTAGTATGTGGACAGGGGGTAGTGGCTACACCTTC
>-|TRBV4-3|TRBJ1-2|-
CASSQDVYWLYGYTF
TGCGCCAGCAGCCAAGATGTATACTGGTTGTATGGCTACACCTTC
>TRBD1|TRBV6-5|TRBJ2-7|-
CASRETGNYEQYF
TGTGCCAGCAGGGAGACAGGGAACTACGAGCAGTACTTC
>-|TRBV6-5|TRBJ2-7|-
CASSAQGINSYEQYF
TGTGCCAGCTCAGCTCAGGGGATCAACTCCTACGAGCAGTACTTC
>TRBD1|TRBV4-3|TRBJ1-2|-
CASSQDPGTGGYGYTF
TGCGCCAGCAGCCAAGACCCGGGGACAGGGGGCTATGGCTACACCTTC
>TRBD1|TRBV9|TRBJ1-1|-
CASSLSGGTEAFF
TGTGCCAGCAGCCTCTCAGGGGGCACTGAAGCTTTCTTT
>TRBD1|TRBV9|TRBJ2-7|-
CASSVYRDRAAEQYF
TGTGCCAGCAGCGTATACCGGGACAGGGCTGCCGAGCAGTACTTC
>TRBD1|TRBV7-9|TRBJ2-7|-
CASTWGQGTHEQYF
TGTGCCAGCACCTGGGGACAGGGAACCCACGAGCAGTACTTC
>-|TRBV10-3|TRBJ1-1|-
CATGVNTEAFF
TGTGCCACGGGGGTGAACACTGAAGCTTTCTTT
>-|TRBV27|TRBJ2-7|-
CASSRNNRAYEQYF
TGTGCCAGCAGCCGTAATAACAGGGCCTACGAGCAGTACTTC
>-|TRBV4-3|TRBJ1-2|once
CASSQSQTTYGYTF
TGCGCCAGCAGCCAAAGTCAGACTACCTATGGCTACACCTTC
>-|TRBV19|TRBJ1-4|-
CASSISGRVEKLFF
TGTGCCAGTAGTATCTCAGGGAGGGTAGAAAAACTGTTTTTT
>-|TRBV5-4|TRBJ1-2|-
CASSLVLRDNGYTF
TGTGCCAGCAGCTTGGTTCTCCGGGACAACGGCTACACCTTC
>TRBD2|TRBV7-9|TRBJ2-7|-
CASSPRTSGGYEQYF
TGTGCCAGCAGCCCTAGGACTAGCGGGGGCTACGAGCAGTACTTC
>TRBD1|TRBV24-1|TRBJ2-7|-
CATSDRDRTYEQYF
TGTGCCACCAGTGACCGGGACAGGACCTACGAGCAGTACTTC
>-|TRBV2|TRBJ2-7|-
CASSERDRSYEQYF
TGTGCCAGCAGTGAACGAGACAGGTCCTACGAGCAGTACTTC
>TRBD1|TRBV5-6|TRBJ1-5|-
CASSPGQGGQPQHF
TGTGCCAGCAGCCCCGGACAGGGAGGACAGCCCCAGCATTTT
>TRBD2|TRBV27|TRBJ2-5|-
CASKRLAAPETQYF
TGTGCCAGCAAAAGACTAGCGGCCCCAGAGACCCAGTACTTC
>-|TRBV11-2|TRBJ1-2|-
CASSLPYYGYTF
TGTGCCAGCAGCTTACCGTATTATGGCTACACCTTC
>-|TRBV10-2|TRBJ1-1|-
CASSEGDLNTEAFF
TGCGCCAGCAGTGAGGGAGATCTGAACACTGAAGCTTTCTTT
>-|TRBV9|TRBJ1-3|-
CASSVGSGNTIYF
TGTGCCAGCAGCGTAGGCAGTGGAAACACCATATATTTT
>-|TRBV6-5|TRBJ1-1|-
CASSYREGTEAFF
TGTGCCAGCAGTTACAGGGAGGGTACTGAAGCTTTCTTT
>-|TRBV9|TRBJ1-6|once
CASSAVNSPLHF
TGTGCCAGCAGCGCCGTTAATTCACCCCTCCACTTT
>TRBD1|TRBV6-5|TRBJ1-2|-
CASRAPGQAPYTF
TGTGCCAGCAGAGCTCCGGGACAGGCCCCCTACACCTTC
>-|TRBV5-1|TRBJ1-6|-
CASSLISGAGLDSPLHF
TGCGCCAGCAGCTTAATATCGGGAGCGGGCCTGGATTCACCCCTCCACTTT
>TRBD1|TRBV27|TRBJ1-2|-
CASSPGTGSGYTF
TGTGCCAGCAGTCCCGGGACAGGGAGTGGCTACACCTTC
>TRBD1|TRBV4-2|TRBJ2-7|-
CASSNRQLRTGTYEQYF
TGTGCCAGCAGCAACCGCCAACTACGGACAGGCACCTACGAGCAGTACTTC